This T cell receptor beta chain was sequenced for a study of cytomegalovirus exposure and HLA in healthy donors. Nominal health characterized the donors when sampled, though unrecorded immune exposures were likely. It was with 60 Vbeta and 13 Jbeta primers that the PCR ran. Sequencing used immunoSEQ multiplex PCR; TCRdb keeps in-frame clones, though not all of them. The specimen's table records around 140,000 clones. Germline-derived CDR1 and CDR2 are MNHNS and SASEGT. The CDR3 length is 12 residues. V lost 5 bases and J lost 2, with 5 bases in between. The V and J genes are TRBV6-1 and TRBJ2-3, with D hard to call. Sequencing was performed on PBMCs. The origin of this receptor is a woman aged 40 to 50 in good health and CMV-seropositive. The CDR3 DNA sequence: TGTGCCAGCAGTACAACCACAGATACGCAGTATTTT. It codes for CASSTTTDTQYF.